The 11 T cell receptor beta chains reported below all come from one sample, sequenced in a study of tissue T cells after allogeneic stem cell transplantation. Profiled with immunoSEQ multiplex PCR; TCRdb holds only in-frame clones, not every one. This sample has roughly 50,000 clones; approximately 70% occur once, and the top ten carry around 0.52%. The sample comprised sorted cells pooled from one or two spleens. These receptors all stem from a pool of C57BL/6 mice in good health.

Concerning this clone itself: Each gene name is a mouse one. Sequencing ends 1 residue short of the CDR3 end; the germline J gene provides the rest. Other DNA sequences in the same sample also yield this CDR3. The rearrangement joins TRBV16 to TRBJ2-7; D ambiguous. This CDR3 region has 11 residues. The germline V gene has CDR1 SGHSA and CDR2 FRNQAP. Trimming took 0 bases from V and 4 from J, leaving 1 base between them. The covered CDR3 bases are TGTGCAAGCAGCTTAGATTATGAACAGTAC. It specifies CASSLDYEQY. The whole CDR3 protein is CASSLDYEQYF.

Only a few counts were recorded for this clone. The genes and germline here are from mouse. Read coverage stops 1 residue before the CDR3 terminus; the germline J gene supplies the remainder. The rearrangement uses TRBV20 and TRBJ1-3; no definite D call. CDR1 GFQATS and CDR2 STVNSAI come from the germline V gene. The CDR3 contains 14 residues. Deletions cut 0 bases from V and 0 bases from J, with 6 bases between. Partial CDR3 DNA: TGTGGTGCTAGGGATTCAAATTCTGGAAATACGCTCTAT. As protein: CGARDSNSGNTLY. Given in full, the CDR3 is CGARDSNSGNTLYF. Looking up the rest from reference TRBV20 and TRBJ1-3 gives the full variable domain: GALVYQYPRRTICKSGTSMRMECQAVGFQATSVAWYRQSPQKTFELIALSTVNSAIKYEQNFTQEKFPISHPNLSFSSMTVLNAYLEDRGLYLCGARDSNSGNTLYFGEGSRLIVV.

In regard to this clone: Gene and germline names: mouse. The read ends 1 residue early relative to the CDR3; the germline J gene fills the gap. The chain has TRBV16 and TRBJ2-4; the D is unclear. V was clipped by 5 bases and J by 2 bases, with 14 bases between them. The CDR3 length is 15 residues. Germline V gene data show CDR1 as SGHSA and CDR2 as FRNQAP. CDR3: CASSPLPSHQNTLYF. The covered CDR3 bases are TGTGCAAGCAGCCCCCTCCCTTCCCATCAAAACACCTTGTAC.

Remarks on this clone: Here the gene names and germline are mouse. Read data end 1 residue before the CDR3 end; the end is taken from the germline J gene. V is TRBV14 and J is TRBJ1-1; 9 positions match TRBD1. J was trimmed by 5 bases and V by 1 base; bases with no gene match: 6. The V gene's germline CDR1 is SGHDT and CDR2 FRDEAV. The CDR3 covers 15 residues. The CDR3 DNA, read in part, is TGTGCCAGCAGTTTCACAGGGGGCAGGGGGACAGAAGTCTTC. Its protein is CASSFTGGRGTEVF. The CDR3, in full, reads CASSFTGGRGTEVFF. Full variable domain (outside the CDR3, taken from reference TRBV14 and TRBJ1-1): EAGVTQSPRYAVLQEGQAVSFWCDPISGHDTLYWYQQPRDQGPQLLVYFRDEAVIDNSQLPSDRFSAVRPKGTNSTLKIQSAKQGDTATYLCASSFTGGRGTEVFFGKGTRLTVV.

As for this clone: Mouse names are used for the genes. The read terminates 1 residue ahead of where the CDR3 ends, so the germline J gene completes it. The V and J genes are TRBV26 and TRBJ2-7; D ambiguous. Deletions cut 6 bases from V and 4 bases from J, with 7 bases between. The germline CDR1 and CDR2 sequences are KGHPV and FQNQEV (reference sequence). This CDR3 region has 11 residues. The chain's CDR3 is CASSGPYEQYF. Partial CDR3 DNA: TGTGCCAGCAGCGGACCTTATGAACAGTAC.

This clone was seen a few times. Mouse gene names apply. The CDR3 end falls 1 residue outside the read, so it is completed with the germline J gene. V gene TRBV16 combines with J gene TRBJ2-7, with 9 bases that match TRBD2. Germline V gene lookup returns CDR1 SGHSA and CDR2 FRNQAP. This CDR3 has 16 residues. The V and J ends lost 0 bases and 0 bases, in that order; junction bases with no gene match: 3. The sequenced CDR3 bases are TGTGCAAGCAGCTTAGATTCGGACTGGGGCTCCTATGAACAGTAC. Amino acid sequence: CASSLDSDWGSYEQY. The full CDR3 reads CASSLDSDWGSYEQYF.

Remarks on this clone: Gene names refer to mouse genes. The CDR3 is cut off 1 residue early in the read; its end comes from the germline J gene. This rearrangement joins TRBV13-2 to TRBJ1-2; D might be TRBD1 (5 bases). Trimming cost V 5 bases and J 0 bases, with 11 bases left between them. This CDR3 has 14 amino acids. Germline lookup yields CDR1 NNHNN and CDR2 SYGAGS (reference sequence). The CDR3 protein is CASGKTGANSDYTF. Incomplete CDR3 DNA: TGTGCCAGCGGGAAGACGGGGGCAAACTCCGACTACACC.

A word on this clone: Any gene name here is a mouse gene name. Coverage ceases 1 residue before the CDR3 finishes, and the germline J gene fills in the end. The chain joins TRBV31 to TRBJ1-1; no firm D call. Trimming removed 1 base from V and 4 bases from J, with 4 bases in between. CDR3 size: 11 residues. Germline V lookup: CDR1 GKSSPN, CDR2 SITVG. This CDR3 is CAWSQGTEVFF. CDR3 bases read: TGTGCCTGGAGTCAGGGCACAGAAGTCTTC.

Details on this clone: Mouse gene names apply. The read comes to an end 1 residue before the CDR3 does, leaving the germline J gene to fill in the end. This chain links TRBV31 with TRBJ2-7; 11 bases line up with TRBD2. The germline V gene has CDR1 GKSSPN and CDR2 SITVG. V was clipped by 0 bases and J by 4 bases; unmatched bases: 5. The CDR3 loop spans 15 amino acids. Incomplete CDR3 DNA: TGTGCCTGGAGTCTAGATGGGACTGGGGGATATGAACAGTAC. This codes for CAWSLDGTGGYEQY. From start to end, the CDR3 is CAWSLDGTGGYEQYF. Full variable domain (remainder filled in from reference TRBV31 and TRBJ2-7): AQTIHQWPVAEIKAVGSPLSLGCTIKGKSSPNLYWYWQATGGTLQQLFYSITVGQVESVVQLNLSASRPKDDQFILSTEKLLLSHSGFYLCAWSLDGTGGYEQYFGPGTRLTVL.

Comment on this clone: Gene names follow the mouse nomenclature. Coverage ceases 1 residue before the CDR3 finishes, and the germline J gene fills in the end. The rearrangement joins TRBV1 to TRBJ2-4, with a weak D call TRBD2 (7 bases). V lost 0 bases and J 6 bases, leaving 13 bases between the germline ends. The CDR3 is made up of 15 amino acids. CDR1 is NSQYPW, CDR2 LRSPGD, per germline (reference sequence). The CDR3 protein is CTCSAEPGGGNTLYF. Incomplete CDR3 DNA: TGCACCTGCAGTGCAGAGCCGGGGGGCGGGAACACCTTGTAC.

A single count supports this clone. Gene names are the mouse ones. The read terminates 1 residue ahead of where the CDR3 ends, so the germline J gene completes it. The chain couples TRBV2 to TRBJ2-3; possible D gene TRBD2, 6 bases. The CDR3 spans 15 residues. V was trimmed by 0 bases and J by 1 base, leaving 8 bases between them. CDR1 and CDR2 from the germline V gene are LGHNA and YSYQKL. The CDR3: CASSQEGLRAETLYF. The part of the CDR3 DNA that was read is TGTGCCAGCAGCCAAGAAGGACTGCGTGCAGAAACGCTGTAT.